These 13 T cell receptor beta chains originate from one sample sequenced in a study of blood T cell repertoires in COVID-19. Generated by immunoSEQ multiplex PCR, the TCRdb table keeps only in-frame clones and is missing some. Of approximately 56,000 clones in the sample, 75% to 90% were seen once. Sequenced input: peripheral blood. These receptors all stem from a woman aged 55-75 years with COVID-19, enrolled during active disease.

The V gene is TRBV10-3, the J gene TRBJ2-1; 9 bases are shared with TRBD1. Trimming cost V 5 bases and J 4 bases; bases outside gene matches: 3. This CDR3 has 14 amino acids. Looked up from germline, CDR1 is ENHRY and CDR2 is SYGVKD. The CDR3 DNA is TGTGCCATCAGTACAGGGGGCGGGTACAATGAGCAGTTCTTC. Translating gives CAISTGGGYNEQFF.

In this sample, this clone turned up once. The chain carries TRBV7-9 and TRBJ2-1; the match to TRBD2 covers 11 bases. V dropped 4 bases and J dropped 1; count of bases not matched to a gene: 6. Germline assignment: CDR1 SEHNR and CDR2 FQNEAQ (reference sequence). The CDR3 covers 17 residues. In DNA form, the CDR3 reads TGTGCCAGCAGCTATAGCGGGACTAGCGGATCCTACAATGAGCAGTTCTTC. Translating gives CASSYSGTSGSYNEQFF.

The V call is TRBV7-2, the J call TRBJ2-5, with 7 nucleotides matching TRBD1. CDR3 length: 14 amino acids. V shed 5 bases, J shed 1 base, and the junction held 4 bases outside the gene matches. Germline V CDR1 and CDR2: SGHTA, FQGNSA. In DNA form, the CDR3 reads TGTGCCAGCAGCAGGGACAGCGTCCAAGAGACCCAGTACTTC. Protein product: CASSRDSVQETQYF.

The chain is built from TRBV5-6 and TRBJ1-5, with 7 bases matching TRBD1. Germline values: CDR1 SGHDT, CDR2 YYEEEE. J gave up 1 base and V 0 bases, and 4 bases lay outside the gene matches. The CDR3 covers 16 residues. The CDR3 nucleotides read TGTGCCAGCAGCTTGGTATCAGGGGGAAGCAATCAGCCCCAGCATTTT. This translates into CASSLVSGGSNQPQHF.

The rearrangement uses TRBV7-9 and TRBJ1-1; D is unclear. CDR1 is SEHNR, CDR2 FQNEAQ, per germline (reference sequence). This CDR3 is built from 15 residues. Trimming removed 5 bases from V and 0 bases from J, with 13 bases in between. The CDR3 spells CASSAAAEMNTEAFF. CDR3 sequence (DNA): TGTGCCAGCAGCGCGGCGGCCGAGATGAACACTGAAGCTTTCTTT.

The chain carries TRBV7-9 and TRBJ2-1, with D perhaps TRBD1 (6 bases). CDR3 size: 17 residues. Trimming removed 3 bases from V and 1 base from J, with 16 bases in between. Germline V gene data show CDR1 as SEHNR and CDR2 as FQNEAQ (reference sequence). CDR3 nucleotides: TGTGCCAGCAGCTTCGGTACAGGGTGGGGATCCTACAATGAGCAGTTCTTC. Protein product: CASSFGTGWGSYNEQFF.

The genes are TRBV7-6 and TRBJ1-3; D is uncertain. V gave up 0 bases and J gave up 0 bases, with 6 bases separating them. The germline V gene encodes CDR1 SGHVS and CDR2 FNYEAQ. CDR3 size: 15 residues. The CDR3: CASSLAQNSGNTIYF. The CDR3 region has the DNA TGTGCCAGCAGCTTAGCGCAGAACTCTGGAAACACCATATATTTT.

This sequence joins TRBV27 and TRBJ1-4; D is perhaps TRBD1 (6 bases). The germline V gene has CDR1 MNHEY and CDR2 SMNVEV (reference sequence). With 6 bases removed from V and 7 bases from J, the gap between germline ends came to 21 bases. The CDR3 spans 16 residues. In nucleotides, the CDR3 is TGTGCCAGCAGCCTAATTTCCGGGCCCAGGGGTGAAAAACTGTTTTTT. It yields the protein CASSLISGPRGEKLFF.

This chain joins TRBV4-1 and TRBJ2-7; D may be TRBD2 (6 bases). The CDR3 spans 12 residues. V lost 3 bases, J lost 6 bases, and 9 bases lay in between. Germline assignment: CDR1 MGHRA and CDR2 YSYEKL. In DNA, the CDR3 is TGCGCCAGCAGCCAGGGAGGCCGCGAGCAGTACTTC. Translated: CASSQGGREQYF.

The V gene is TRBV7-9, the J gene TRBJ2-5, with D possibly matching TRBD2 (6 bases). This CDR3 spans 15 amino acids. The V end was cut by 0 bases, the J end by 3 bases, with 11 bases between. Germline loops: CDR1 SEHNR, CDR2 FQNEAQ (reference sequence). The CDR3 loop reads CASSLAWASEETQYF. In DNA form, the CDR3 reads TGTGCCAGCAGCTTAGCGTGGGCTAGCGAAGAGACCCAGTACTTC.

CDR3 sequence (DNA): TGTGCCAGCTCAGGCGGGACAGCAAATTCACCCCTCCACTTT. Its protein product is CASSGGTANSPLHF. V and J are TRBV18 and TRBJ1-6, with 7 nucleotides matching TRBD1. V lost 5 bases to trimming and J lost 7 bases; unmatched junction nucleotides: 5. Germline loops: CDR1 KGHSH, CDR2 LQKENI. The CDR3 is 14 residues long.

This clone was observed a single time. The chain carries TRBV7-8 and TRBJ2-3, with unresolved D. This CDR3 region has 16 residues. Trimming stripped 7 bases from V and 0 bases from J, with 17 bases between. CDR1 and CDR2 (germline): SGHVS, FQNEAQ. This CDR3 reads CASTRRAPTSTDTQYF. In DNA form, the CDR3 reads TGTGCCAGCACCCGACGTGCACCCACTAGCACAGATACGCAGTATTTT.

This chain joins TRBV4-3 and TRBJ2-3; 7 nucleotides line up with TRBD2. V was pared by 3 bases and J by 0 bases, with 12 bases of the junction left unmatched. This CDR3 is 18 amino acids long. The germline gives CDR1 LGHNA, CDR2 YSLEER. This chain's CDR3 is CASSQIFMGEGSTDTQYF. In DNA form, the CDR3 reads TGCGCCAGCAGCCAGATTTTTATGGGGGAGGGCAGCACAGATACGCAGTATTTT.